The rows below give T cell receptor beta chains drawn from one sample of a study of tumor-infiltrating lymphocytes in primary liver carcinoma. TCRdb processed the multiplex PCR reads anew with MiXCR; each CDR3 protein has one entry. The sample yields fewer than 350,000 distinct CDR3 sequences, approximately 65% seen once. Material: peripheral blood. Source of these receptors: a man in his forties with primary liver carcinoma and hepatitis B virus infection. The CDR3 runs from the conserved cysteine through the conserved F or W. D genes are given only for firm matches. Size is omitted from some rows. Given values are once, few, many or a class for expanded clones.

j_call: TRBJ2-7
d_call: TRBD1
clone_size: -
v_call: TRBV11-2
cdr3_aa: CASNLAPQGYEQYF
cdr3_nt: TGTGCCAGCAACTTAGCCCCACAGGGGTACGAGCAGTACTTT

j_call: TRBJ2-2
d_call: -
clone_size: -
v_call: TRBV5-1
cdr3_aa: CASSLGGLNTGELFF
cdr3_nt: TGCGCCAGCAGCTTGGGTGGGTTGAACACCGGGGAGCTGTTTTTT

j_call: TRBJ2-7
d_call: TRBD2
clone_size: many
v_call: TRBV6-6
cdr3_aa: CASRETSGYEQYF
cdr3_nt: TGTGCCAGCAGGGAGACTAGCGGCTACGAGCAGTACTTC

j_call: TRBJ1-1
d_call: -
clone_size: -
v_call: TRBV23-1
cdr3_aa: CASTSVTANTEAFF
cdr3_nt: TGCGCCAGCACTTCCGTAACAGCGAACACTGAAGCTTTCTTT

j_call: TRBJ2-1
d_call: TRBD1
clone_size: -
v_call: TRBV10-2
cdr3_aa: CASSEVGQGVRNEQFF
cdr3_nt: TGCGCCAGCAGTGAAGTTGGACAGGGGGTGAGGAATGAGCAGTTCTTC

j_call: TRBJ2-1
d_call: -
clone_size: many
v_call: TRBV12-3/TRBV12-4
cdr3_aa: CASRGDNEQFF
cdr3_nt: TGTGCCAGCAGGGGGGACAATGAGCAGTTCTTC

j_call: TRBJ2-1
d_call: TRBD1
clone_size: -
v_call: TRBV5-4
cdr3_aa: CASSWTGGPYEQFF
cdr3_nt: TGTGCCAGCAGCTGGACAGGGGGCCCCTACGAGCAGTTCTTC

j_call: TRBJ2-2
d_call: -
clone_size: once
v_call: TRBV6-1
cdr3_aa: CASSEESGNTRVLFF
cdr3_nt: TGTGCCAGCAGTGAAGAGTCGGGAAACACCCGGGTGCTGTTTTTT

j_call: TRBJ2-6
d_call: -
clone_size: -
v_call: TRBV7-9
cdr3_aa: CASGQPVSGANVLTF
cdr3_nt: TGTGCCAGCGGGCAGCCGGTCTCTGGGGCCAACGTCCTGACTTTC

j_call: TRBJ2-1
d_call: -
clone_size: -
v_call: TRBV11-2
cdr3_aa: CANSTQLAGSGYYDEQFF
cdr3_nt: TGTGCCAACAGCACACAACTTGCGGGAAGCGGGTACTACGATGAGCAGTTCTTC

j_call: TRBJ2-3
d_call: TRBD2
clone_size: -
v_call: TRBV11-2
cdr3_aa: CAGSSTSGRADTQYF
cdr3_nt: TGTGCCGGCAGTTCGACTAGCGGGAGAGCAGATACGCAGTATTTT

j_call: TRBJ2-1
d_call: TRBD2
clone_size: -
v_call: TRBV7-2
cdr3_aa: CASSTGLAGGEQFF
cdr3_nt: TGTGCCAGCAGCACCGGACTAGCGGGAGGGGAGCAGTTCTTT

j_call: TRBJ2-7
d_call: -
clone_size: few
v_call: TRBV7-9
cdr3_aa: CASSRSGLDTYEQYF
cdr3_nt: TGTGCCAGCAGCCGGAGCGGGCTTGATACTTACGAGCAGTACTTC

j_call: TRBJ2-3
d_call: -
clone_size: -
v_call: TRBV7-9
cdr3_aa: CASSLSSLGASTDTQYF
cdr3_nt: TGTGCCAGCAGCTTATCCTCCCTAGGTGCTAGCACAGATACGCAGTATTTT

j_call: TRBJ2-3
d_call: -
clone_size: many
v_call: TRBV6-5
cdr3_aa: CASSYSGTDTQYF
cdr3_nt: TGTGCCAGCAGTTACTCGGGCACAGATACGCAGTATTTT

j_call: TRBJ1-1
d_call: -
clone_size: -
v_call: TRBV6-1
cdr3_aa: CASSEGWGRVNTEVFF
cdr3_nt: TGTGCCAGCAGTGAGGGCTGGGGCAGGGTGAACACTGAAGTTTTCTTT

j_call: TRBJ2-1
d_call: -
clone_size: -
v_call: TRBV27
cdr3_aa: CASSLLPFRAYNEQFF
cdr3_nt: TGTGCCAGCAGTTTATTACCCTTCAGGGCGTACAATGAGCAGTTCTTC

j_call: TRBJ2-5
d_call: -
clone_size: -
v_call: TRBV25-1
cdr3_aa: CASSPPGAPGETQYF
cdr3_nt: TGTGCCAGCAGTCCCCCAGGGGCGCCTGGAGAGACCCAGTACTTC

j_call: TRBJ2-3
d_call: TRBD1
clone_size: -
v_call: TRBV11-2
cdr3_aa: CTSSIMVGQGHQF
cdr3_nt: TGTACCAGCAGCATCATGGTGGGACAGGGACATCAGTTT

j_call: TRBJ1-3
d_call: -
clone_size: -
v_call: TRBV6-6
cdr3_aa: CASSYSGTDINTIYF
cdr3_nt: TGTGCCAGCAGTTACTCGGGGACGGACATAAACACCATATATTTT

j_call: TRBJ2-7
d_call: TRBD2
clone_size: -
v_call: TRBV5-1
cdr3_aa: CASSLAVASGVSYEQYF
cdr3_nt: TGCGCCAGCAGCTTGGCCGTCGCTAGCGGGGTGTCCTACGAGCAGTACTTC

j_call: TRBJ2-3
d_call: -
clone_size: many
v_call: TRBV4-2
cdr3_aa: CASSQETAPRVDTQYF
cdr3_nt: TGTGCCAGCAGCCAGGAGACCGCTCCCCGGGTTGATACGCAGTATTTT

j_call: TRBJ2-1
d_call: -
clone_size: -
v_call: TRBV7-9
cdr3_aa: CTSRHTGFNEQFF
cdr3_nt: TGTACCAGCAGACATACAGGGTTCAATGAGCAGTTCTTC

j_call: TRBJ2-7
d_call: TRBD2
clone_size: -
v_call: TRBV7-2
cdr3_aa: CASCFTRTSGYEQYF
cdr3_nt: TGTGCCAGCTGCTTTACCCGAACTAGCGGTTACGAGCAGTACTTC

j_call: TRBJ2-1
d_call: -
clone_size: -
v_call: TRBV7-9
cdr3_aa: CASSSTAPVISYNEQFF
cdr3_nt: TGTGCCAGCAGCTCGACGGCCCCCGTGATCTCCTACAATGAGCAGTTCTTC

j_call: TRBJ1-4
d_call: -
clone_size: -
v_call: TRBV11-2
cdr3_aa: CSSSGSATTNEKLFF
cdr3_nt: TGTTCCAGCAGCGGGTCGGCAACAACTAATGAAAAACTGTTTTTT

j_call: TRBJ2-1
d_call: TRBD1
clone_size: once
v_call: TRBV7-9
cdr3_aa: CASSARDRVNEQFF
cdr3_nt: TGTGCCAGCAGCGCCCGGGACAGGGTCAATGAGCAGTTCTTC

j_call: TRBJ2-7
d_call: -
clone_size: -
v_call: TRBV24-1
cdr3_aa: CATSGGLWDLSYEQYF
cdr3_nt: TGTGCCACCAGTGGGGGCCTATGGGATCTCTCCTACGAGCAGTACTTC

j_call: TRBJ2-3
d_call: TRBD2
clone_size: -
v_call: TRBV11-1
cdr3_aa: CASSKGLAVSTDTQYF
cdr3_nt: TGTGCCAGCAGCAAGGGACTAGCGGTTAGCACAGATACGCAGTATTTT

j_call: TRBJ2-2
d_call: -
clone_size: -
v_call: TRBV24-1
cdr3_aa: CATSGGLKNTGELFF
cdr3_nt: TGTGCCACCAGCGGCGGACTAAAAAACACTGGGGAGCTGTTTTTT

j_call: TRBJ2-2
d_call: TRBD1
clone_size: -
v_call: TRBV28
cdr3_aa: CASSSRGTGELFF
cdr3_nt: TGTGCCAGCAGTTCCAGGGGGACCGGGGAGCTGTTTTTT

j_call: TRBJ2-7
d_call: -
clone_size: -
v_call: TRBV5-1
cdr3_aa: CASSSLSSYEQYF
cdr3_nt: TGCGCCAGCAGCTCGTTAAGCTCCTACGAGCAGTACTTC

j_call: TRBJ2-7
d_call: -
clone_size: -
v_call: TRBV29-1
cdr3_aa: CSATSRGGTYEQYF
cdr3_nt: TGCAGCGCAACAAGCAGGGGGGGAACCTACGAGCAGTACTTC

j_call: TRBJ2-3
d_call: -
clone_size: many
v_call: TRBV11-2
cdr3_aa: CASTFPRGLRTDTQYF
cdr3_nt: TGTGCCAGCACTTTTCCCCGGGGACTTCGCACAGATACGCAGTATTTT

j_call: TRBJ2-7
d_call: -
clone_size: -
v_call: TRBV12-3/TRBV12-4
cdr3_aa: CDSSFALSYEQYF
cdr3_nt: TGTGACAGCAGTTTTGCATTGTCGTACGAGCAGTACTTC

j_call: TRBJ2-7
d_call: -
clone_size: few
v_call: TRBV30
cdr3_aa: CARRPADSYEQYF
cdr3_nt: TGTGCCCGGAGGCCGGCGGACTCCTACGAGCAGTACTTC

j_call: TRBJ2-7
d_call: -
clone_size: -
v_call: TRBV11-2
cdr3_aa: CASILVKPGPLGYEQYF
cdr3_nt: TGTGCCAGCATCTTAGTCAAACCGGGACCCCTGGGGTATGAGCAGTACTTC

j_call: TRBJ2-5
d_call: -
clone_size: -
v_call: TRBV6-2/TRBV6-3
cdr3_aa: CASRTVADPKTQYF
cdr3_nt: TGTGCCAGCCGGACAGTAGCCGACCCCAAGACCCAGTACTTC

j_call: TRBJ1-2
d_call: -
clone_size: -
v_call: TRBV5-4
cdr3_aa: CASSLGGYTF
cdr3_nt: TGTGCCAGCAGCTTGGGTGGCTACACCTTC

j_call: TRBJ2-2
d_call: TRBD2
clone_size: -
v_call: TRBV4-3
cdr3_aa: CASSQDIAGGVWELFF
cdr3_nt: TGCGCCAGCAGCCAAGATATAGCGGGAGGAGTCTGGGAGCTGTTTTTT

j_call: TRBJ1-1
d_call: -
clone_size: many
v_call: TRBV5-5
cdr3_aa: CASSQQGPTTEAFF
cdr3_nt: TGTGCCAGCAGCCAGCAGGGGCCCACGACTGAAGCTTTCTTT

j_call: TRBJ2-6
d_call: -
clone_size: few
v_call: TRBV5-5
cdr3_aa: CASSLEGGSGANVLTF
cdr3_nt: TGTGCCAGCAGCTTGGAAGGGGGGTCCGGGGCCAACGTCCTGACTTTC

j_call: TRBJ2-1
d_call: TRBD2
clone_size: -
v_call: TRBV6-5
cdr3_aa: CASSYSRTSGMIEQIF
cdr3_nt: TGTGCCAGCAGTTACTCGAGGACTAGCGGGATGATTGAGCAGATCTTC

j_call: TRBJ1-1
d_call: TRBD1
clone_size: -
v_call: TRBV6-5
cdr3_aa: CASSQRGGVGTEAFF
cdr3_nt: TGTGCCAGCAGCCAGAGAGGGGGCGTAGGCACTGAAGCTTTCTTT

j_call: TRBJ1-2
d_call: TRBD1
clone_size: -
v_call: TRBV6-5
cdr3_aa: CDSSSDRVGYGYTF
cdr3_nt: TGTGACAGCAGTTCAGACAGGGTGGGCTATGGCTACACCTTC

j_call: TRBJ2-1
d_call: -
clone_size: -
v_call: TRBV11-3
cdr3_aa: CASSTSDQRRQFF
cdr3_nt: -

j_call: TRBJ1-5
d_call: -
clone_size: few
v_call: TRBV7-2
cdr3_aa: CASSLVQGSNQPQHF
cdr3_nt: TGTGCCAGCAGCTTAGTCCAGGGTAGCAATCAGCCCCAGCATTTT

j_call: TRBJ2-1
d_call: -
clone_size: -
v_call: TRBV7-8
cdr3_aa: CANRNGAYNEQFF
cdr3_nt: TGTGCCAACAGAAACGGGGCCTACAATGAGCAGTTCTTC

j_call: TRBJ2-7
d_call: TRBD2
clone_size: -
v_call: TRBV29-1
cdr3_aa: CSGRLAGGHEQYF
cdr3_nt: TGCAGCGGGCGACTAGCGGGAGGGCACGAGCAGTACTTC

j_call: TRBJ1-4
d_call: TRBD1
clone_size: -
v_call: TRBV7-2
cdr3_aa: CASSTGQGADEKLFF
cdr3_nt: TGTGCCAGCAGCACAGGACAGGGGGCAGATGAAAAACTGTTTTTT

j_call: TRBJ1-2
d_call: TRBD1
clone_size: once
v_call: TRBV28
cdr3_aa: CASCSDRVYGYTF
cdr3_nt: TGTGCCAGCTGTTCGGACAGGGTTTATGGCTACACCTTC

j_call: TRBJ2-1
d_call: -
clone_size: -
v_call: TRBV28
cdr3_aa: CASRNYASSYNEQFF
cdr3_nt: TGTGCCAGCAGGAACTACGCTAGCTCCTACAATGAGCAGTTCTTC

j_call: TRBJ1-5
d_call: -
clone_size: few
v_call: TRBV6-5
cdr3_aa: CASAPSGALSNQPQHF
cdr3_nt: TGTGCCAGTGCCCCATCAGGGGCCCTGAGCAATCAGCCCCAGCATTTT